A selection of T cell receptor beta chains follows, all from one sample in a study of T cell responses to AZD1222 COVID-19 vaccine. TCRdb's copy holds only in-frame clones and misses some; the assay was immunoSEQ multiplex PCR. The sample holds just over 150,000 clones, 90% seen once. The sample was peripheral blood, taken on day 0 of AZD1222 vaccination. Source of these receptors: an adult in good health. CDR3s leave out the opening cysteine and the closing phenylalanine or tryptophan.

j_call v_call cdr3_aa
TRBJ2-7 TRBV6-5 ASSYSREGSYEQY
TRBJ2-7 TRBV27 ASSLGLAGEEQY
TRBJ1-2 TRBV4-2 ASSPAGQGYGYT
TRBJ2-3 TRBV6-2/TRBV6-3 ASSFGASGRYATQY
TRBJ2-1 TRBV6-5 ASRKPGQGDNEQF
TRBJ1-3 TRBV2 ASSVDAVDSGNTIY
TRBJ2-1 TRBV7-3 ASSPGTSGDLGDEQF
TRBJ2-2 TRBV28 ASSSGDAGELF
TRBJ1-2 TRBV14 ASSPDRKGGYT
TRBJ2-6 TRBV11-1 ASRSSGANVLT
TRBJ2-7 TRBV7-6 ASSLAWAYEQY
TRBJ2-1 TRBV6-5 ASKRTSGHNEQF
TRBJ2-7 TRBV5-4 ASSPTSGRGDNEQY
TRBJ2-2 TRBV4-1 ASSLALSTGELF
TRBJ2-5 TRBV3-1/TRBV3-2 ASSQDPAYRETQY
TRBJ2-3 TRBV11-1 ASSFFGSTDTQY
TRBJ1-6 TRBV28 ASRYQGSSYNSPLH
TRBJ1-1 TRBV27 ASSLYGMNTEAF
TRBJ1-5 TRBV28 ASSSAQGSNQPQH
TRBJ2-7 TRBV6-5 ASRSTPAYEQY
TRBJ2-1 TRBV7-2 ASSLGRPNEQF
TRBJ2-3 TRBV28 ASSSGAVVDTQY
TRBJ1-1 TRBV30 AWSVFRNTEAF
TRBJ1-1 TRBV5-1 ASSSTARHTEAF
TRBJ2-7 TRBV28 ASSSLELAGVSYEQY
TRBJ1-2 TRBV6-5 ASRETGYRYGYT
TRBJ2-7 TRBV28 ASMGVSVEQY
TRBJ1-2 TRBV30 AWSGEVRYYGYT
TRBJ2-2 TRBV5-4 ASSLARASGWGNTGELF
TRBJ2-7 TRBV21-1 ASNYPLNEQY
TRBJ1-1 TRBV28 ASPARTGGESTEAF
TRBJ1-1 TRBV4-3 ASSHPATGENTEAF
TRBJ2-1 TRBV21-1 ASNKAGREGSEQF
TRBJ2-1 TRBV11-3 ASSFRDGTNEQF
TRBJ2-1 TRBV25-1 ANGGLAATPGRYNEQF
TRBJ2-7 TRBV5-4 ASSLYLGNYEQY
TRBJ2-3 TRBV11-3 ASSLGGQDTDTQY
TRBJ2-3 TRBV7-9 ASSRRTSGSPDTQY
TRBJ2-1 TRBV5-1 ASSLNGRYNEQF
TRBJ2-2 TRBV18 ASSHRDYTMNTGELF
TRBJ1-3 TRBV6-5 ASSTGRLSGNTIY
TRBJ2-7 TRBV7-2 ASSFSSGYEQY
TRBJ1-4 TRBV2 ASNLLLPNEKLF
TRBJ1-2 TRBV20-1 SPWFGGGYT
TRBJ2-2 TRBV28 ASRTGGSTWELF
TRBJ1-3 TRBV5-1 ASTSAGGASGNTIY